These 8 T cell receptor beta chains were sequenced from one sample in a study of T cell changes during pregnancy in multiple sclerosis. TCRdb's copy holds only in-frame clones and misses some; the assay was immunoSEQ multiplex PCR. The data contain around 60,000 clones, 80% to 95% of them singletons. Sequences were derived from CD4+ T cells from peripheral blood mononuclear cells, sampled before pregnancy. All receptors derive from a female donor with multiple sclerosis, enrolled in a pregnancy study.

V usage is TRBV11-2 and J usage is TRBJ1-2, with D perhaps matching TRBD1 (5 bases). The V end was cut by 3 bases, the J end by 4 bases, with 12 bases between. Germline loops: CDR1 SGHAT, CDR2 FQNNGV. The CDR3 has 14 amino acids. The chain's CDR3 is CASSLSQGGYGYTF. In DNA, the CDR3 is TGTGCCAGCAGCTTGAGCCAGGGAGGCTATGGCTACACCTTC. Together with reference TRBV11-2 and TRBJ1-2, the CDR3 gives the full variable domain: EAGVAQSPRYKIIEKRQSVAFWCNPISGHATLYWYQQILGQGPKLLIQFQNNGVVDDSQLPKDRFSAERLKGVDSTLKIQPAKLEDSAVYLCASSLSQGGYGYTFGSGTRLTVV.

The V gene is TRBV2, the J gene TRBJ1-1, with D possibly matching TRBD1 (6 bases). V lost 3 bases and J lost 6, with 14 bases in between. The CDR3 loop spans 14 amino acids. Per germline, CDR1 SNHLY and CDR2 FYNNEI. The DNA of the CDR3 is TGTGCCAGCAGTGATGGGTGGGGGGGCTCTGAAGCTTTCTTT. This gives the protein CASSDGWGGSEAFF.

The rearrangement uses TRBV11-2 and TRBJ1-1; possibly TRBD1 for D (5 bases). Per germline, CDR1 SGHAT and CDR2 FQNNGV. V lost 5 bases and J 4 bases, leaving 14 bases between the germline ends. This CDR3 spans 14 amino acids. CDR3 in amino acids: CASSTRQGGTEAFF. The CDR3 bases are TGTGCCAGCAGCACTCGCCAGGGAGGCACTGAAGCTTTCTTT.

This chain uses TRBV5-6 with TRBJ1-4; D gene unclear. The V gene's germline CDR1 is SGHDT and CDR2 YYEEEE. The CDR3 spans 13 residues. Trimming stripped 4 bases from V and 8 bases from J, with 12 bases between. This CDR3 reads CASSPRGSEKLFF. In DNA, the CDR3 is TGTGCCAGCAGCCCCCGGGGTTCAGAAAAACTGTTTTTT.

The chain joins TRBV7-3 to TRBJ2-5; perhaps TRBD1 as D (5 bases). Germline values: CDR1 SGHTA, CDR2 FQGTGA. The V end lost 0 bases, the J end lost 0 bases, and 11 bases lay between the germline ends. The CDR3 consists of 16 residues. This CDR3 reads CASSLTGLEYQETQYF. CDR3 coding DNA: TGTGCCAGCAGCTTAACGGGGCTTGAGTACCAAGAGACCCAGTACTTC.

Comment on this clone: No DNA is shown, since the ends of the CDR3 on it are uncertain; the CDR3 is the one TCRdb lists. The chain joins TRBV29-1 to TRBJ2-1; no check of the table's D call, TRBD2, against the DNA was made. Per germline, CDR1 SQVTM and CDR2 ANQGSEA. The CDR3 has 20 amino acids, counting both end residues. The CDR3 sequence: CSVEGRGLAGLRARINEQFF.

CDR3 region: CASSPGQASGNTIYF. In DNA form, the CDR3 reads TGTGCCAGCAGCCCGGGACAGGCCTCTGGAAACACCATATATTTT. The genes are TRBV11-3 and TRBJ1-3; TRBD1 agrees at 8 bases. V lost 5 bases, J lost 0 bases, and 3 bases stayed unmatched. The CDR3 extends over 15 amino acids. Per the germline V gene, CDR1 is SGHNT and CDR2 is YENEEA.

The chain employs TRBV15 and TRBJ2-5; TRBD2 aligns across 9 bases. CDR1 and CDR2 (germline): LNHNV, YYDKDF (reference sequence). V gave up 1 base and J gave up 0 bases; unmatched junction bases: 6. This CDR3 is built from 17 residues. The CDR3 DNA reads TGTGCCACCAGCAGAGGGCTAGCGGGGCCCAACCAAGAGACCCAGTACTTC. This codes for CATSRGLAGPNQETQYF.